This entry lists 27 T cell receptor beta chains sequenced from one sample in a study of shared clonotypes between healthy human individuals. TCRdb's table, derived via immunoSEQ multiplex PCR, lists solely in-frame clones and lacks some. The sample holds 1,400,000 or so clones; 98% to 99% are singletons and the top ten take roughly 0.35%. The specimen sequenced was naive CD4+ T cells sorted from blood. Documented subset: CD45RA+ positively selected. These receptor sequences come from a man aged 25 to 45 in good health.

This chain links TRBV6-1 with TRBJ2-7; no reliable D call. Germline CDR1 reads MNHNS; CDR2 reads SASEGT. With 2 bases removed from V and 5 bases from J, the gap between germline ends came to 10 bases. This CDR3 region has 13 residues. The CDR3, as DNA: TGTGCCAGCAGTGAATCGTTGGGAAACGAGCAGTACTTC. It translates to CASSESLGNEQYF.

The chain carries TRBV2 and TRBJ2-7; D gene uncertain. CDR1 is SNHLY and CDR2 is FYNNEI in the germline V gene. The CDR3 contains 13 residues. V lost 4 bases and J lost 0, with 7 bases in between. As DNA, the CDR3 is TGTGCCAGCAGTGGGCCCAACTCCTACGAGCAGTACTTC. Residues: CASSGPNSYEQYF.

The chain carries TRBV7-9 and TRBJ1-1; D unresolved. The CDR3 covers 15 residues. CDR1 is SEHNR, CDR2 FQNEAQ, per germline (reference sequence). Between the trimmed V and J ends, which lost 5 bases and 2 bases, there was a span of 15 bases. CDR3 sequence (DNA): TGTGCCAGCAGCGAAAGTCAGTTACCTAACACTGAAGCTTTCTTT. Its protein product is CASSESQLPNTEAFF. The complete variable domain, with remaining parts taken from reference TRBV7-9 and TRBJ1-1, reads DTGVSQNPRHKITKRGQNVTFRCDPISEHNRLYWYRQTLGQGPEFLTYFQNEAQLEKSRLLSDRFSAERPKGSFSTLEIQRTEQGDSAMYLCASSESQLPNTEAFFGQGTRLTVV.

In regard to this clone: Other DNA variants within this sample encode the same CDR3. The CDR3 protein is CASSVDADQPQHF. CDR3 coding DNA: TGTGCCAGCAGCGTAGACGCGGATCAGCCCCAGCATTTT. The rearrangement links TRBV9 to TRBJ1-5; D is ambiguous. This CDR3 is 13 amino acids long. Trimming cost V 0 bases and J 5 bases, with 6 bases left between them. From germline, CDR1 is SGDLS and CDR2 YYNGEE.

The chain employs TRBV2 and TRBJ1-5, with D perhaps TRBD1 (6 bases). Germline loops: CDR1 SNHLY, CDR2 FYNNEI. This CDR3 is 14 amino acids long. With 8 bases removed from V and 4 bases from J, the gap between germline ends came to 15 bases. The CDR3 coding sequence is TGTGCCAGCGGAAGGACAGTTGAAAATCAGCCCCAGCATTTT. Its protein product is CASGRTVENQPQHF.

The J gene is TRBJ2-7, the V gene TRBV7-2; D unclear. CDR1 is SGHTA and CDR2 is FQGNSA in the germline V gene. The germline V and J ends were trimmed by 5 bases and 5 bases, with 7 bases remaining between them. CDR3 length: 11 amino acids. The CDR3 region is CASSPRDEQYF. As DNA, the CDR3 is TGTGCCAGCAGCCCTCGGGACGAGCAGTACTTC.

The V call is TRBV25-1, the J call TRBJ1-5; 8 bases align to TRBD1. Germline CDR1 MGHDK, CDR2 SYGVNS. This CDR3 has 14 amino acids. The V segment lost 10 bases and the J segment 7 bases; nucleotides outside the gene matches: 12. CDR3 residues: CATHNRGGQQPQHF. CDR3 in DNA: TGTGCCACCCATAACAGGGGGGGCCAACAGCCCCAGCATTTT.

The chain carries TRBV5-1 and TRBJ2-3; D unresolved. V lost 0 bases and J 6 bases, leaving 11 bases between the germline ends. The CDR3 is 14 amino acids. Germline CDR1 SGHRS, CDR2 YFSETQ. CDR3 region: CASSLAMGSDTQYF. The CDR3 DNA follows: TGCGCCAGCAGCTTGGCCATGGGCTCTGATACGCAGTATTTT. The full variable domain, in which reference TRBV5-1 and TRBJ2-3 provide the parts outside the CDR3, is KAGVTQTPRYLIKTRGQQVTLSCSPISGHRSVSWYQQTPGQGLQFLFEYFSETQRNKGNFPGRFSGRQFSNSRSEMNVSTLELGDSALYLCASSLAMGSDTQYFGPGTRLTVL.

The chain combines TRBV5-4 with TRBJ1-5; D unclear. V was shortened by 1 base and J by 1 base, with 9 bases between the two germline ends. The germline CDR1 and CDR2 sequences are SGHNT and YYREEE (reference sequence). This CDR3 contains 15 residues. The CDR3 sequence is CASSLQGSSNQPQHF. The CDR3, as DNA: TGTGCCAGCAGCTTGCAAGGGTCCAGCAATCAGCCCCAGCATTTT.

This clone was counted a single time. The V call is TRBV27, the J call TRBJ1-2; 9 nucleotides align to TRBD1. The J segment lost 0 bases and the V segment lost 4 bases, leaving 3 bases of the junction unmatched. The CDR3 contains 15 residues. Germline lookup yields CDR1 MNHEY and CDR2 SMNVEV (reference sequence). The CDR3 nucleotides read TGTGCCAGCAGTTCATGGACAGGGGCTAACTATGGCTACACCTTC. Amino acid sequence: CASSSWTGANYGYTF.

The chain is built from TRBV5-1 and TRBJ2-3; 10 bases align to TRBD1. V shed 1 base and J 1 base; nucleotides not matched to a gene: 12. Germline CDR1 reads SGHRS; CDR2 reads YFSETQ. The CDR3 is 19 residues long. Here the CDR3 reads CASSLQTGGGLLGTDTQYF. In DNA form, the CDR3 reads TGCGCCAGCAGCTTGCAGACAGGGGGCGGCTTGTTGGGCACAGATACGCAGTATTTT.

The chain links TRBV5-6 to TRBJ2-5; 8 bases are shared with TRBD2. Germline CDR1 reads SGHDT; CDR2 reads YYEEEE. Trimming at V came to 4 bases and at J to 3 bases, leaving 2 bases not matched to a gene. This CDR3 is 13 amino acids long. The DNA of the CDR3 is TGTGCCAGCAGCATACTAGCGGAAGAGACCCAGTACTTC. As protein: CASSILAEETQYF.

The chain couples TRBV4-1 to TRBJ1-2; D uncertain. This CDR3 contains 14 residues. V was shortened by 5 bases and J by 10 bases, with 20 bases between the two germline ends. Germline loops: CDR1 MGHRA, CDR2 YSYEKL. The CDR3 coding sequence is TGCGCCAGCAGCACCCGGACGGAGGGATTACTCTACACCTTC. It is translated as CASSTRTEGLLYTF.

This clone was seen once. The chain joins TRBV28 to TRBJ1-2; D ambiguous. This CDR3 has 12 residues. V lost 6 bases to trimming and J lost 3 bases, with 8 bases between them. The germline V gene encodes CDR1 MDHEN and CDR2 SYDVKM. The CDR3 protein is CASRMIDYGYTF. CDR3 DNA: TGTGCCAGCAGGATGATTGACTATGGCTACACCTTC.

The V and J genes are TRBV5-1 and TRBJ2-7; D not certain. With 3 bases removed from V and 5 bases from J, the gap between germline ends came to 9 bases. The CDR3 length is 12 residues. CDR1 and CDR2 (germline): SGHRS, YFSETQ. CDR3 in DNA: TGCGCCAGCAGCTCAGGAGACCACGAGCAGTACTTC. As protein: CASSSGDHEQYF.

This chain uses TRBV5-1 with TRBJ2-2, with a possible D match to TRBD1 (6 bases). This CDR3 contains 16 residues. Trimming removed 7 bases from V and 3 bases from J, with 19 bases in between. CDR1 and CDR2 from the germline V gene are SGHRS and YFSETQ. CDR3 DNA: TGCGCCAGCCTTGATGGAACAGGGCATGACACCGGGGAGCTGTTTTTT. Its translation is CASLDGTGHDTGELFF.

The CDR3 region has the DNA TGTGCCAGCGCGCCTGCGGGGAGGAGTCAAGAGACCCAGTACTTC. Translation: CASAPAGRSQETQYF. This chain connects TRBV7-2 to TRBJ2-5; D is possibly TRBD2 (6 bases). This CDR3 has 15 residues. The V gene lost 8 bases and the J gene lost 2 bases, with 18 bases spanning the gap. Germline-derived CDR1 and CDR2 are SGHTA and FQGNSA.

To note about this clone: Other nucleotide sequences from this sample produce the same CDR3. The chain uses TRBV6-5 and TRBJ1-2; D remains unclear. V was trimmed by 3 bases and J by 0 bases, leaving 2 bases between them. Germline V gene lookup returns CDR1 MNHEY and CDR2 SVGAGI. The CDR3 loop spans 12 amino acids. CDR3: CASSYSNYGYTF. The CDR3 DNA reads TGTGCCAGCAGTTATTCTAACTATGGCTACACCTTC.

The chain has TRBV28 and TRBJ2-2; 10 bases map to TRBD1. From germline, CDR1 is MDHEN and CDR2 SYDVKM. The CDR3 sequence is 17 residues long. Trimming at V came to 3 bases and at J to 0 bases, leaving 4 bases not matched to a gene. In nucleotides, the CDR3 is TGTGCCAGCAGTTTCCACGACAGGGGGCCGAACACCGGGGAGCTGTTTTTT. It specifies CASSFHDRGPNTGELFF.

This clone was detected only once. A junction boundary mismatches the germline segment, possibly from a read error. The chain combines TRBV19 with TRBJ2-2, with 7 bases aligning to TRBD1. This CDR3 is built from 15 residues. Germline CDR1 is LNHDA and CDR2 is SQIVND (reference sequence). The CDR3 region is CASSIGGASAGELFF. As DNA, the CDR3 is TGTGCCAGTAGCATAGGGGGCGCCTCGGCCGGGGAGCTGTTTTTT.

The chain joins TRBV11-2 to TRBJ1-5, with D possibly matching TRBD1 (5 bases). The germline gives CDR1 SGHAT, CDR2 FQNNGV. V lost 3 bases, J lost 5 bases, and 14 bases lay in between. The length of the CDR3 is 15 residues. The CDR3 DNA is TGTGCCAGCAGCTTGGGGGACCGAACCGATCAGCCCCAGCATTTT. Translated, it gives CASSLGDRTDQPQHF.

This rearrangement joins TRBV5-1 to TRBJ1-3; TRBD1 might be the D (5 bases). The CDR3 length is 18 residues. Trimming took 4 bases from V and 0 from J, leaving 20 bases between them. Germline V lookup: CDR1 SGHRS, CDR2 YFSETQ. Here the CDR3 reads CASSKFRWEQGSGNTIYF. In DNA form, the CDR3 reads TGCGCCAGCAGCAAATTCCGATGGGAGCAGGGCTCTGGAAACACCATATATTTT.

V and J are TRBV18 and TRBJ2-5, with D perhaps TRBD1 (5 bases). CDR3 length: 14 residues. Germline CDR1 and CDR2: KGHSH and LQKENI. V lost 4 bases to trimming and J lost 1 base, with 10 bases between them. CDR3: CASSQTGSQETQYF. DNA for the CDR3: TGTGCCAGCTCACAAACAGGTTCCCAAGAGACCCAGTACTTC.

In its sample, this clone was seen once. This chain connects TRBV5-1 to TRBJ2-2; TRBD1 aligns across 9 bases. Germline assignment: CDR1 SGHRS and CDR2 YFSETQ. This CDR3 region has 17 residues. The V and J ends lost 0 bases and 1 base, in that order; junction bases with no gene match: 4. CDR3 amino acids: CASSLAGDRENTGELFF. In nucleotides, the CDR3 is TGCGCCAGCAGCTTGGCAGGGGACAGGGAGAACACCGGGGAGCTGTTTTTT. The whole variable domain, filled in from reference TRBV5-1 and TRBJ2-2, reads KAGVTQTPRYLIKTRGQQVTLSCSPISGHRSVSWYQQTPGQGLQFLFEYFSETQRNKGNFPGRFSGRQFSNSRSEMNVSTLELGDSALYLCASSLAGDRENTGELFFGEGSRLTVL.

This chain joins TRBV11-2 and TRBJ1-2, with D possibly being TRBD1 (5 bases). V shed 1 base and J shed 4 bases, with 7 bases lying between them. There are 13 residues in the CDR3. Per germline, CDR1 SGHAT and CDR2 FQNNGV. CDR3 DNA: TGTGCCAGCAGCTTAGGCCAGGGCTATGGCTACACCTTC. Translating it yields CASSLGQGYGYTF.

About this clone itself: Other DNA sequences of this sample code for an identical CDR3. V usage is TRBV18 and J usage is TRBJ2-6; tentatively, D is TRBD2 (6 bases). The CDR3 runs to 16 residues. The germline gives CDR1 KGHSH, CDR2 LQKENI. With 0 bases removed from V and 0 bases from J, the gap between germline ends came to 6 bases. Here the CDR3 reads CASSPPGGSGANVLTF. In nucleotides, the CDR3 is TGTGCCAGCTCACCACCGGGGGGCTCTGGGGCCAACGTCCTGACTTTC.

The J gene is TRBJ1-2, the V gene TRBV11-2; D is uncertain. CDR1 and CDR2 (germline): SGHAT, FQNNGV. The CDR3 sequence is 14 residues long. Trimming removed 4 bases from V and 3 bases from J, with 12 bases in between. The CDR3 here is CASSSVTGHYGYTF. DNA for the CDR3: TGTGCCAGCAGCTCCGTCACGGGCCACTATGGCTACACCTTC.